The rows below give T cell receptor beta chains drawn from one sample of a study of T-cell memory formation after mild COVID-19. Each CDR3 protein gets one entry after TCRdb re-called the 5' RACE reads with MiXCR. The table includes around 450,000 distinct CDR3 sequences, more than 20% detected once. Sequenced sample: PBMCs or a T cell subset sorted from them (not recorded which). The receptor set was obtained from an adult woman who had mild COVID-19 (a few samples of this study predate the infection). Cell type and time point are not known. Each CDR3 is given with its conserved first and last residue. A D gene is named only where the DNA matches it firmly. The size of a clone is reported for some rows only, either as once, few or many, or as a class for expanded clones.

v_call: TRBV5-1; j_call: TRBJ1-1; d_call: -; clone_size: -; cdr3_aa: CASSLGGGPGTEAFF; cdr3_nt: TGCGCCAGCAGCCTTGGGGGAGGGCCGGGGACTGAAGCTTTCTTT
v_call: TRBV5-1; j_call: TRBJ2-2; d_call: TRBD2; clone_size: many; cdr3_aa: CASSPRLAGATGELFF; cdr3_nt: TGCGCCAGCAGCCCTCGACTAGCGGGAGCGACCGGGGAGCTGTTTTTT
v_call: TRBV27; j_call: TRBJ1-5; d_call: TRBD1; clone_size: -; cdr3_aa: CASSSGTGVGQPQHF; cdr3_nt: TGTGCCAGCAGCTCCGGGACAGGGGTGGGGCAGCCCCAGCATTTT
v_call: TRBV4-1; j_call: TRBJ2-7; d_call: -; clone_size: few; cdr3_aa: CASSQDRRAEQYF; cdr3_nt: TGCGCCAGCAGCCAAGATAGGCGGGCAGAGCAGTACTTC
v_call: TRBV7-6; j_call: TRBJ2-5; d_call: -; clone_size: few; cdr3_aa: CASSQPPEETQYF; cdr3_nt: TGTGCCAGCAGCCAGCCCCCAGAAGAGACCCAGTACTTC
v_call: TRBV12-5; j_call: TRBJ1-5; d_call: -; clone_size: -; cdr3_aa: CASGLVGQPQHF; cdr3_nt: TGTGCTAGTGGTTTGGTCGGTCAGCCCCAGCATTTT
v_call: TRBV12-3/TRBV12-4; j_call: TRBJ2-7; d_call: TRBD2; clone_size: -; cdr3_aa: CASRQRLAGVIYEQYF; cdr3_nt: TGTGCCAGCAGGCAAAGACTAGCGGGAGTTATCTACGAGCAGTACTTC
v_call: TRBV7-9; j_call: TRBJ2-2; d_call: -; clone_size: -; cdr3_aa: CASSWDANTGELFF; cdr3_nt: TGTGCCAGCAGTTGGGACGCGAACACCGGGGAGCTGTTTTTT
v_call: TRBV20-1; j_call: TRBJ1-4; d_call: TRBD1; clone_size: -; cdr3_aa: CSATTGGYEKLFF; cdr3_nt: TGCAGTGCCACGACAGGGGGTTATGAAAAACTGTTTTTT
v_call: TRBV5-1; j_call: TRBJ2-3; d_call: TRBD2; clone_size: many; cdr3_aa: CASRPSAGGAGDTQYF; cdr3_nt: TGCGCCAGCAGGCCGTCAGCGGGGGGTGCCGGGGATACGCAGTATTTT
v_call: TRBV7-2; j_call: TRBJ2-5; d_call: TRBD2; clone_size: -; cdr3_aa: CASSLSGLAKETQYF; cdr3_nt: TGTGCCAGCAGCTTATCGGGACTAGCTAAAGAGACCCAGTACTTC
v_call: TRBV20-1; j_call: TRBJ2-7; d_call: -; clone_size: -; cdr3_aa: CSARDVRRDSGEQYF; cdr3_nt: TGCAGTGCTAGAGATGTCAGGCGCGACAGCGGCGAGCAGTACTTC
v_call: TRBV5-1; j_call: TRBJ2-7; d_call: TRBD2; clone_size: -; cdr3_aa: CASSRGTGSGSSYEQYF; cdr3_nt: TGCGCCAGCAGCCGGGGGACGGGTAGCGGGAGCTCCTACGAGCAGTACTTC
v_call: TRBV7-9; j_call: TRBJ1-3; d_call: -; clone_size: few; cdr3_aa: CASSDDGRAGNTIYF; cdr3_nt: TGTGCCAGCAGCGACGACGGGCGAGCTGGAAACACCATATATTTT
v_call: TRBV4-1; j_call: TRBJ1-2; d_call: -; clone_size: many; cdr3_aa: CASSQVGIYGYTF; cdr3_nt: TGCGCCAGCAGCCAAGTAGGGATCTATGGCTACACCTTC
v_call: TRBV5-4; j_call: TRBJ2-3; d_call: -; clone_size: -; cdr3_aa: CASSSREPNTDTQYF; cdr3_nt: TGTGCCAGCAGCTCACGGGAGCCAAACACAGATACGCAGTATTTT
v_call: TRBV3-1; j_call: TRBJ2-7; d_call: -; clone_size: few; cdr3_aa: CASSQDLQPSYEQYF; cdr3_nt: TGTGCCAGCAGCCAAGATTTACAACCCTCCTACGAGCAGTACTTC
v_call: TRBV12-3/TRBV12-4; j_call: TRBJ2-7; d_call: -; clone_size: -; cdr3_aa: CASRLQLGDYEQYF; cdr3_nt: TGTGCCAGCAGACTACAGCTCGGGGACTACGAGCAGTACTTC
v_call: TRBV20-1; j_call: TRBJ2-1; d_call: TRBD1; clone_size: -; cdr3_aa: CSARDGVRGQNEQFF; cdr3_nt: TGCAGTGCTAGAGATGGCGTCAGGGGGCAAAATGAGCAGTTCTTC
v_call: TRBV7-2; j_call: TRBJ1-1; d_call: TRBD1; clone_size: -; cdr3_aa: CASSRQGSGTEAFF; cdr3_nt: TGTGCCAGCAGCAGACAGGGGTCCGGAACTGAAGCTTTCTTT
v_call: TRBV10-3; j_call: TRBJ2-5; d_call: -; clone_size: -; cdr3_aa: CAISAGRKETQYF; cdr3_nt: TGTGCCATCAGTGCAGGGAGAAAGGAGACCCAGTACTTC
v_call: TRBV5-1; j_call: TRBJ2-1; d_call: -; clone_size: -; cdr3_aa: CASRESGNEQFF; cdr3_nt: TGCGCCAGCAGGGAGAGTGGGAATGAGCAGTTCTTC
v_call: TRBV7-9; j_call: TRBJ2-5; d_call: TRBD1; clone_size: -; cdr3_aa: CASSQQGLMGETQYF; cdr3_nt: TGTGCCAGCAGTCAACAGGGGTTGATGGGAGAGACCCAGTACTTC
v_call: TRBV7-8; j_call: TRBJ2-3; d_call: -; clone_size: -; cdr3_aa: CASSLIGRGAGDTQYF; cdr3_nt: TGTGCCAGCAGCTTAATCGGAAGGGGGGCAGGAGATACGCAGTATTTT
v_call: TRBV21-1; j_call: TRBJ2-7; d_call: -; clone_size: few; cdr3_aa: CASSTKGAYEQYF; cdr3_nt: TGTGCCAGCAGCACCAAGGGGGCCTACGAGCAGTACTTC
v_call: TRBV11-2; j_call: TRBJ2-1; d_call: TRBD2; clone_size: -; cdr3_aa: CASSLGEPGLGLYNEQFF; cdr3_nt: TGTGCCAGCAGCTTAGGTGAGCCAGGACTAGGGCTATACAATGAGCAGTTCTTC
v_call: TRBV5-1; j_call: TRBJ2-7; d_call: -; clone_size: -; cdr3_aa: CASSLVTDSSYEQYF; cdr3_nt: TGCGCCAGCAGCTTGGTGACCGACAGCTCCTACGAGCAGTACTTC
v_call: TRBV6-6; j_call: TRBJ1-3; d_call: -; clone_size: -; cdr3_aa: CASSFEGNSGNTIYF; cdr3_nt: TGTGCCAGCAGTTTTGAGGGTAACTCTGGAAACACCATATATTTT
v_call: TRBV18; j_call: TRBJ2-6; d_call: -; clone_size: few; cdr3_aa: CASSPNPGAGANVLTF; cdr3_nt: TGTGCCAGCTCACCAAATCCGGGGGCCGGGGCCAACGTCCTGACTTTC
v_call: TRBV25-1; j_call: TRBJ2-3; d_call: -; clone_size: -; cdr3_aa: CASSGYSVLNTDTQYF; cdr3_nt: TGTGCCAGCAGTGGCTACAGCGTCCTGAACACAGATACGCAGTATTTT
v_call: TRBV25-1; j_call: TRBJ1-1; d_call: TRBD1; clone_size: -; cdr3_aa: CASSDPGGGNTEAFF; cdr3_nt: TGTGCCAGCAGTGATCCAGGGGGCGGGAACACTGAAGCTTTCTTT
v_call: TRBV4-2; j_call: TRBJ2-3; d_call: TRBD2; clone_size: few; cdr3_aa: CASSQLGALAGGFTDTQYF; cdr3_nt: TGTGCCAGCAGTCAACTCGGGGCTCTAGCGGGGGGGTTCACAGATACGCAGTATTTT
v_call: TRBV4-2; j_call: TRBJ1-3; d_call: -; clone_size: -; cdr3_aa: CASSQAWPLNGLGNTIYF; cdr3_nt: TGTGCCAGCAGCCAAGCGTGGCCCCTGAATGGGTTGGGAAACACCATATATTTT
v_call: TRBV18; j_call: TRBJ1-2; d_call: -; clone_size: -; cdr3_aa: CASSPPYRDYGYTF; cdr3_nt: TGTGCCAGCTCACCACCCTACAGGGACTATGGCTACACCTTC
v_call: TRBV12-3/TRBV12-4; j_call: TRBJ1-1; d_call: -; clone_size: -; cdr3_aa: CASSLKAQKEAFF; cdr3_nt: TGTGCCAGCAGTTTAAAGGCCCAGAAAGAAGCTTTCTTT
v_call: TRBV3-1; j_call: TRBJ2-4; d_call: TRBD2; clone_size: few; cdr3_aa: CASSQRTSGNKNIQYF; cdr3_nt: TGTGCCAGCAGCCAAAGGACTAGCGGGAACAAAAACATTCAGTACTTC
v_call: TRBV14; j_call: TRBJ1-2; d_call: -; clone_size: -; cdr3_aa: CASSQFPRHGYTF; cdr3_nt: TGTGCCAGCAGCCAGTTTCCCCGCCATGGCTACACCTTC